This TCR beta chain was sequenced in a study of response to subunit inactivated influenza vaccine. Study-level results: Every seasonal influenza vaccination brings in few new T cells, the authors suggested.

To note about this clonotype: Its antigen is unidentified.

TCRdb fed the RT-PCR reads into MiXCR, producing one record per CDR3 protein. The sample gives about 800,000 distinct CDR3 sequences, 20% to 25% of which show up once; roughly a tenth is in the top ten. This specimen was PBMCs from blood, taken roughly 5 days after vaccination. The TCR comes from a man between 45 and 60 years old who received an inactivated influenza vaccine.

The CDR3 loop reads CASSHLGGPQHF. CDR3 nucleotides: TGCGCCAGCAGCCATCTGGGGGGGCCCCAGCATTTT. This chain joins TRBV4-1 and TRBJ1-5, with a possible D match to TRBD1 (5 bases). Germline V gene lookup returns CDR1 MGHRA and CDR2 YSYEKL. V was cut by 3 bases and J by 9 bases, with 9 bases left in between. The CDR3 spans 12 residues.